This T cell receptor (beta chain) is drawn from a study of T cell clonotyping in hematopoietic cell transplantation. Profiling relied on immunoSEQ multiplex PCR, and the TCRdb table lists in-frame clones only, not all of them. This sample has about 3,800 clones; 76% occur once, and the top ten carry roughly 36%. As for this clone: Antigen specificity is unknown.

The trim removed 3 bases at V and 1 base at J, leaving 8 bases unmatched. The length of the CDR3 is 16 residues. Germline CDR1 SQVTM, CDR2 ANQGSEA. Overall study findings and caveats: Recipient TCR diversity dropped after transplant; expanded clonotypes rose from day 30 to 180. Broader posttransplant TCR repertoire diversity was predicted by graft donor and pretransplant recipient Inverse Simpson Index values.

This receptor was taken from a male patient aged 50 to 59 who had an allogeneic stem cell transplant from an unrelated donor, so the T cells may come from the graft donor. Some clones in this sample may be carry-over from other donors' samples. The rearrangement joins TRBV29-1 to TRBJ2-2; 7 positions match TRBD1. The sample was peripheral blood mononuclear cells, taken 100 days after allogeneic stem cell transplant. For the CDR3, the DNA is TGCAGCGTTGACACAAGGACAGGATTGAACACCGGGGAGCTGTTTTTT. Translating gives CSVDTRTGLNTGELFF.